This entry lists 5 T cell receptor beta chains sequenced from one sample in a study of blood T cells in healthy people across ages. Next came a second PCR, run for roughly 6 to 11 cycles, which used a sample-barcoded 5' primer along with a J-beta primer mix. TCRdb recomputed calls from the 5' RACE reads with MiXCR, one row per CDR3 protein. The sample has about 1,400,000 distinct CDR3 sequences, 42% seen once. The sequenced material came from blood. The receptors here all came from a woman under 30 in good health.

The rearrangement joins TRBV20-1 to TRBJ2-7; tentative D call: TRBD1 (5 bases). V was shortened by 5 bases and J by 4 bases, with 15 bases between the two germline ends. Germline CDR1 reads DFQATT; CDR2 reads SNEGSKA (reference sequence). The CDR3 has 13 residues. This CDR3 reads CSAGRTNLYEQYF. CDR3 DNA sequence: TGCAGTGCTGGCCGGACAAATCTATACGAGCAGTACTTC.

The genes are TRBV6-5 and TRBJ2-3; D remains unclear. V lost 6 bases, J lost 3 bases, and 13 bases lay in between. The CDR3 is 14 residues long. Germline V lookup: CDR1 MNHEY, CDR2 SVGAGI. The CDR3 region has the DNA TGTGCCAGCAGGAAACAAAGCAGAACAGATACGCAGTATTTT. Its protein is CASRKQSRTDTQYF.

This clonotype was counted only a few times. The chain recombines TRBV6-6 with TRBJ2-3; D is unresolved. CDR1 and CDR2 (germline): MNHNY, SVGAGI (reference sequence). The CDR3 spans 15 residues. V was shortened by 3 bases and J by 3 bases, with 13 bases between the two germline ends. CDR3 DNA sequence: TGTGCCAGCAGTTATGCAGCGCTCGAGACAGATACGCAGTATTTT. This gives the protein CASSYAALETDTQYF.

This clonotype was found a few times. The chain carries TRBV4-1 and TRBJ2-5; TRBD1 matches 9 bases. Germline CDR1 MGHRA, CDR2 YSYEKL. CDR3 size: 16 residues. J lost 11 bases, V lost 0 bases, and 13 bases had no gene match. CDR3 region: CASSQDLVQGAREQYF. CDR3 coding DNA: TGCGCCAGCAGCCAAGATCTCGTACAGGGGGCGCGAGAGCAGTACTTC.

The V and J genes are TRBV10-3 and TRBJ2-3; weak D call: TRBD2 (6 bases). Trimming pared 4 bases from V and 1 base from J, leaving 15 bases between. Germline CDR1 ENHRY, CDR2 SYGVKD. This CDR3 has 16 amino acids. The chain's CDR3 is CAISGEAGLGTDTQYF. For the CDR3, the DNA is TGTGCCATCAGTGGGGAGGCGGGGCTAGGCACAGATACGCAGTATTTT.